The next 21 T cell receptor beta chains were all read from a single sample in a study of T-cell memory formation after mild COVID-19. TCRdb reanalysed the 5' RACE reads using MiXCR and keeps one entry per CDR3 protein. This sample carries about 260,000 distinct CDR3 sequences, over 7% of them seen once, and the ten largest clones take about 20%. Sequenced sample: PBMCs or a T cell subset sorted from them (not recorded which). Receptor source: a man younger than 30 who had mild COVID-19 (a few samples of this study predate the infection). Cell type and time point are not known.

This clonotype was picked up many times. V usage is TRBV11-3 and J usage is TRBJ2-3; 9 bases are a match to TRBD1. With V trimmed by 5 bases and J by 6 bases, 6 bases remained unmatched. This CDR3 is built from 14 residues. Per the germline V gene, CDR1 is SGHNT and CDR2 is YENEEA. CDR3 loop: CASSTGQGPDTQYF. The CDR3 region has the DNA TGTGCCAGCAGCACGGGACAGGGCCCCGATACGCAGTATTTT.

The CDR3 coding sequence is TGTGCCAGCAGCTTAGCAGGGGTTGATTCACCCCTCCACTTT. Protein product: CASSLAGVDSPLHF. The genes are TRBV11-2 and TRBJ1-6; tentative D call: TRBD1 (6 bases). This CDR3 has 14 residues. Germline CDR1 reads SGHAT; CDR2 reads FQNNGV. V was pared by 1 base and J by 8 bases, with 9 bases between.

The chain employs TRBV7-9 and TRBJ2-3; 7 nucleotides match TRBD2. CDR1 and CDR2 (germline): SEHNR, FQNEAQ (reference sequence). This CDR3 has 12 amino acids. J lost 5 bases, V lost 4 bases, and 0 bases had no gene match. CDR3 in amino acids: CASSSSGDTQYF. The CDR3 bases are TGTGCCAGCAGCTCTAGCGGAGATACGCAGTATTTT.

The rearrangement links TRBV7-6 to TRBJ1-4; D is unclear. CDR1 is SGHVS and CDR2 is FNYEAQ in the germline V gene. CDR3 size: 15 residues. V was shortened by 3 bases and J by 7 bases, with 15 bases between the two germline ends. The CDR3 DNA sequence: TGTGCCAGCAGCTTGTTGACTCGTCAGACTGAAAAACTGTTTTTT. This codes for CASSLLTRQTEKLFF. The complete variable domain, with remaining parts taken from reference TRBV7-6 and TRBJ1-4, reads GAGVSQSPRYKVTKRGQDVALRCDPISGHVSLYWYRQALGQGPEFLTYFNYEAQQDKSGLPNDRFSAERPEGSISTLTIQRTEQRDSAMYRCASSLLTRQTEKLFFGSGTQLSVL.

The chain employs TRBV2 and TRBJ2-3; 11 bases match TRBD2. CDR3 size: 15 residues. V lost 7 bases to trimming and J lost 4 bases; unmatched junction nucleotides: 7. The V gene's germline CDR1 is SNHLY and CDR2 FYNNEI. This CDR3 is CASTLTSGDADTQYF. The CDR3 bases are TGTGCCAGCACCCTGACTAGCGGGGACGCAGATACGCAGTATTTT.

The chain joins TRBV7-3 to TRBJ2-2; 8 bases match TRBD1. The CDR3 is 16 amino acids. Germline V CDR1 and CDR2: SGHTA, FQGTGA. The V segment lost 2 bases and the J segment 1 base; nucleotides outside the gene matches: 3. Here the CDR3 DNA reads TGTGCCAGCAGCTTAGAAGGGACAGGGAACACCGGGGAGCTGTTTTTT. Protein sequence: CASSLEGTGNTGELFF.

This clonotype was observed many times. This CDR3 reads CASSPGSGLAAQETQYF. CDR3 coding DNA: TGCGCCAGCAGTCCCGGGTCGGGACTAGCGGCTCAAGAGACCCAGTACTTC. The gene calls are TRBV5-1 and TRBJ2-5; TRBD2 matches at 11 bases. This CDR3 spans 17 amino acids. Germline V CDR1 and CDR2: SGHRS, YFSETQ. Trimming cost V 5 bases and J 2 bases; bases outside gene matches: 11.

The chain links TRBV28 to TRBJ2-7; 8 bases match TRBD1. V gave up 6 bases and J gave up 3 bases; unmatched junction bases: 7. This CDR3 is built from 14 residues. The germline CDR1 and CDR2 sequences are MDHEN and SYDVKM. The CDR3 sequence: CASSPGQGNYEQYV. The CDR3 region has the DNA TGTGCCAGCAGCCCAGGACAGGGTAACTACGAGCAGTACGTC.

This clonotype was detected a few times. This rearrangement joins TRBV5-4 to TRBJ1-5; D possibly corresponds to TRBD1 (5 bases). Germline assignment: CDR1 SGHNT and CDR2 YYREEE (reference sequence). V gave up 7 bases and J gave up 3 bases, with 14 bases separating them. The CDR3 covers 14 residues. The CDR3 DNA reads TGTGCCAGCCCTTACGTCAGGGACAATCAGCCCCAGCATTTT. This codes for CASPYVRDNQPQHF.

V is TRBV6-5 and J is TRBJ1-5; D is undetermined. V shed 2 bases and J shed 2 bases, with 16 bases lying between them. CDR1 MNHEY and CDR2 SVGAGI come from the germline V gene. The CDR3 totals 17 residues. The CDR3 is CASSYGRSPPGNQPQHF. CDR3 sequence (DNA): TGTGCCAGCAGTTACGGTAGGAGTCCCCCAGGCAATCAGCCCCAGCATTTT.

This chain uses TRBV18 with TRBJ1-6, with D perhaps TRBD1 (6 bases). The CDR3 totals 16 residues. Trimming took off 2 bases at V and 5 bases at J, with 13 bases between the two ends. Germline V lookup: CDR1 KGHSH, CDR2 LQKENI. The CDR3 region has the DNA TGTGCCAGCTCACCAGGACAGCAAACTGATAATTCACCCCTCCACTTT. Translating gives CASSPGQQTDNSPLHF. The full variable domain, completed using reference TRBV18 and TRBJ1-6, is NAGVMQNPRHLVRRRGQEARLRCSPMKGHSHVYWYRQLPEEGLKFMVYLQKENIIDESGMPKERFSAEFPKEGPSILRIQQVVRGDSAAYFCASSPGQQTDNSPLHFGNGTRLTVT.

This clonotype was detected ten times or more. This chain uses TRBV7-6 with TRBJ1-3; D is uncertain. Germline CDR1 SGHVS, CDR2 FNYEAQ. V gave up 1 base and J gave up 0 bases, with 7 bases separating them. CDR3 size: 15 residues. CDR3 residues: CASSLGPSSGNTIYF. Written as DNA, the CDR3 is TGTGCCAGCAGCTTAGGGCCTTCCTCTGGAAACACCATATATTTT.

The V call is TRBV5-5, the J call TRBJ1-2, with TRBD1 identical over 11 bases. V was clipped by 4 bases and J by 6 bases; unmatched bases: 11. This CDR3 spans 16 amino acids. Germline V gene data show CDR1 as SGHKS and CDR2 as YYEKEE (reference sequence). The CDR3 here is CASSGTSGQGAHGYTF. The CDR3 DNA sequence: TGTGCCAGCAGCGGGACGTCTGGACAGGGGGCGCATGGCTACACCTTC. Filled out from reference TRBV5-5 and TRBJ1-2, the complete variable domain reads DAGVTQSPTHLIKTRGQQVTLRCSPISGHKSVSWYQQVLGQGPQFIFQYYEKEERGRGNFPDRFSARQFPNYSSELNVNALLLGDSALYLCASSGTSGQGAHGYTFGSGTRLTVV.

The CDR3 region has the DNA TGTGCCAGCAGCCAAGACGGGACAGGGGTACCACCCCTCCACTTT. As protein: CASSQDGTGVPPLHF. The rearrangement uses TRBV3-1 and TRBJ1-6; 10 nucleotides line up with TRBD1. In germline, CDR1 is LGHDT, CDR2 YNNKEL (reference sequence). The trim removed 0 bases at V and 11 bases at J, leaving 4 bases unmatched. CDR3 length equals 15 residues.

The genes are TRBV5-1 and TRBJ1-1; TRBD1 aligns across 10 bases. The CDR3 is made up of 14 amino acids. The ends lost 3 bases at V and 4 bases at J; junction bases unmatched: 3. Germline CDR1 and CDR2: SGHRS and YFSETQ. CDR3 coding DNA: TGCGCCAGCAGCTATCGGGACAGGGGCACTGAAGCTTTCTTT. It codes for CASSYRDRGTEAFF.

This clonotype occurred a few times. This chain links TRBV5-1 with TRBJ1-2, with D hard to call. Germline lookup yields CDR1 SGHRS and CDR2 YFSETQ. The V end lost 4 bases, the J end lost 3 bases, and 10 bases lay between the germline ends. The CDR3 is 13 amino acids. As DNA, the CDR3 is TGCGCCAGCAGCGAAATTTCGGACTATGGCTACACCTTC. Encoded protein: CASSEISDYGYTF.

This chain connects TRBV7-9 to TRBJ2-6; a weak D match, TRBD1 (6 bases). V was shortened by 1 base and J by 2 bases, with 15 bases between the two germline ends. Germline V CDR1 and CDR2: SEHNR, FQNEAQ (reference sequence). The CDR3 covers 18 residues. This CDR3 reads CASSLVRGALAGANVLTF. The DNA of the CDR3 is TGTGCCAGCAGCTTAGTCAGGGGAGCTCTGGCTGGGGCCAACGTCCTGACTTTC.

The chain carries TRBV27 and TRBJ2-7; 7 nucleotides match TRBD1. V shed 5 bases and J 2 bases; nucleotides not matched to a gene: 6. CDR1 and CDR2 (germline): MNHEY, SMNVEV (reference sequence). CDR3 size: 14 residues. The CDR3: CASSPYRGAYEQYF. The CDR3 DNA reads as TGTGCCAGCAGTCCCTACAGGGGCGCCTACGAGCAGTACTTC.

The chain joins TRBV7-2 to TRBJ2-7; the D is unclear. Trimming removed 1 base at V and 0 bases at J, with 4 bases between. Germline CDR1 and CDR2: SGHTA and FQGNSA. This CDR3 contains 13 residues. The CDR3 is CASSLESSYEQYV. The CDR3 DNA reads TGTGCCAGCAGCTTAGAGAGCTCCTACGAGCAGTACGTC.

The chain is built from TRBV7-9 and TRBJ1-2, with unresolved D. The germline V gene has CDR1 SEHNR and CDR2 FQNEAQ (reference sequence). V lost 6 bases and J lost 5, with 16 bases in between. This CDR3 is 14 amino acids long. CDR3 protein: CASSYVGSRYGYTF. As DNA, the CDR3 is TGTGCCAGCAGTTATGTCGGTTCACGGTATGGCTACACCTTC.

Note on this clonotype: Mismatch with germline at one junction end may stem from a read error. The rearrangement uses TRBV4-1 and TRBJ2-7; 7 nucleotides agree with TRBD1. CDR3 length equals 14 residues. Per germline, CDR1 MGHRA and CDR2 YSYEKL. CDR3 protein: CASSQDRVDYEQYF. CDR3 DNA: TGCGCAAGCAGCCAAGACAGGGTAGACTACGAGCAGTACTTC.